Each of the 26 T cell receptor beta chains below was sequenced from the same sample in a study of blood T cells in healthy people across ages. Sample-barcoded 5' priming and a J-beta primer mix drove a second PCR of roughly 7 to 11 cycles. MiXCR, applied by TCRdb to the 5' RACE reads, yields one record per CDR3 protein. Of some 800,000 distinct CDR3 sequences in the sample, around 25% were seen once. The sample also formed part of further work on T cells of mothers and their children.

The sequencing sample was made of blood. These receptors were taken from a boy younger than 18 in good health.

V gene TRBV9 combines with J gene TRBJ2-5; unclear D gene. V lost 0 bases and J 1 base, leaving 7 bases between the germline ends. This CDR3 is 14 amino acids long. Germline V lookup: CDR1 SGDLS, CDR2 YYNGEE. This CDR3 is CASSVDDFQETQYF. The CDR3 DNA sequence: TGTGCCAGCAGCGTAGACGACTTCCAAGAGACCCAGTACTTC.

This clonotype was seen a single time. This sequence joins TRBV6-6 and TRBJ1-5; D unclear. Per germline, CDR1 MNHNY and CDR2 SVGAGI (reference sequence). This CDR3 comprises 14 residues. V shed 3 bases and J shed 5 bases, with 11 bases lying between them. The CDR3 reads CASSYSGNDQPQHF. CDR3 DNA sequence: TGTGCCAGCAGTTATAGCGGCAATGATCAGCCCCAGCATTTT.

The chain combines TRBV7-9 with TRBJ1-5; D ambiguous. Trimming left V 1 base short and J 1 base short, with 8 bases between. The CDR3 length is 15 residues. Germline V gives CDR1 SEHNR, CDR2 FQNEAQ (reference sequence). The chain's CDR3 is CASSLGGESNQPQHF. The CDR3, as DNA: TGTGCCAGCAGCTTAGGTGGCGAAAGCAATCAGCCCCAGCATTTT.

This CDR3 reads CASSGGDVSWVEPLHF. DNA for the CDR3: TGTGCCAGCAGTGGGGGGGACGTTAGTTGGGTCGAACCCCTCCACTTT. This chain uses TRBV7-2 with TRBJ1-6; D is perhaps TRBD1 (5 bases). Germline values: CDR1 SGHTA, CDR2 FQGNSA. This CDR3 contains 16 residues. The V gene lost 6 bases and the J gene lost 12 bases, with 24 bases spanning the gap.

This clonotype was detected only a few times. This chain joins TRBV6-2 or TRBV6-3 and TRBJ2-7; D is uncertain. This CDR3 is 15 amino acids long. V lost 2 bases and J lost 3, with 14 bases in between. Germline loops: CDR1 MNHEY, CDR2 SVGEGT. The CDR3 region has the DNA TGTGCCAGCAGTTACGGGAAGACTGGGGACTACGAGCAGTACTTC. It encodes CASSYGKTGDYEQYF.

The genes are TRBV5-1 and TRBJ1-1; D is uncertain. The V gene lost 4 bases and the J gene lost 0 bases, with 7 bases spanning the gap. Per the germline V gene, CDR1 is SGHRS and CDR2 is YFSETQ. This CDR3 is built from 13 residues. This chain's CDR3 is CASSTVLNTEAFF. The DNA of the CDR3 is TGCGCCAGCAGCACGGTCCTGAACACTGAAGCTTTCTTT.

This clonotype was seen more than once but under ten times. The chain has TRBV7-8 and TRBJ2-2, with TRBD2 matching 14 bases. Losses at the gene ends were 6 bases for V and 4 bases for J; bases not matched to a gene: 7. CDR1 SGHVS and CDR2 FQNEAQ come from the germline V gene. This CDR3 has 17 residues. CDR3 protein: CASSGGLAGVGTGELFF. In DNA form, the CDR3 reads TGTGCCAGCAGTGGGGGACTAGCGGGAGTAGGCACCGGGGAGCTGTTTTTT.

At least ten counts were recorded for this clonotype. The chain carries TRBV29-1 and TRBJ2-5; the D call may be TRBD1 or TRBD2 (5 bases each). CDR1 and CDR2 (germline): SQVTM, ANQGSEA. Between the trimmed V and J ends, which lost 5 bases and 5 bases, there was a span of 12 bases. CDR3 length: 12 amino acids. CDR3 residues: CSVLSGDETQYF. CDR3 DNA sequence: TGCAGCGTTCTATCCGGGGACGAGACCCAGTACTTC.

A few counts support this clonotype. CDR3 sequence reads: CASSADRDSSTDTQYF. In DNA, the CDR3 is TGTGCCAGCAGCGCCGACAGGGACTCTAGCACAGATACGCAGTATTTT. The chain links TRBV7-9 to TRBJ2-3; weak D call: TRBD1 (7 bases). V lost 5 bases and J lost 0, with 15 bases in between. Germline V gives CDR1 SEHNR, CDR2 FQNEAQ (reference sequence). The CDR3 extends over 16 amino acids.

The table lists this clonotype with a few counts. At one boundary the junction diverges from the germline segment, which might be a read error. The J gene is TRBJ2-1, the V gene TRBV7-7; 7 nucleotides align to TRBD1. Per the germline V gene, CDR1 is SSHAT and CDR2 is FNYEAQ (reference sequence). The CDR3 extends over 15 amino acids. CDR3 amino acids: CASRTEGQAYNEQFF. CDR3 coding DNA: TGTGCTAGCAGAACCGAAGGACAGGCCTACAATGAGCAGTTCTTC.

This clonotype was seen only a few times. The gene calls are TRBV6-1 and TRBJ2-7; maybe TRBD2 (5 bases). Germline CDR1 is MNHNS and CDR2 is SASEGT. The CDR3 has 15 amino acids. Trimming left V 2 bases short and J 2 bases short, with 13 bases between. The CDR3 reads CASSELTGSPYEQYF. The CDR3 bases are TGTGCCAGCAGTGAACTCACGGGATCCCCCTACGAGCAGTACTTC.

In this sample, this clonotype turned up many times. The J gene is TRBJ2-7, the V gene TRBV9, with TRBD1 identical over 7 bases. The CDR3 spans 16 residues. J gave up 4 bases and V 3 bases, and 13 bases lay outside the gene matches. The germline V gene has CDR1 SGDLS and CDR2 YYNGEE. The CDR3 DNA reads TGTGCCAGCAGCGGTGGGTTGACAGGGAAATTTTACGAGCAGTACTTC. Protein sequence: CASSGGLTGKFYEQYF.

V gene TRBV4-1 combines with J gene TRBJ2-5; D ambiguous. TRBJ2-1 explains the end of the DNA better; the J call may be wrong. The CDR3 is 13 residues long. Germline CDR1 MGHRA, CDR2 YSYEKL. The CDR3 loop reads CASSSQKWYEQFF. CDR3 coding DNA: TGCGCCAGCAGCAGCCAGAAATGGTATGAGCAGTTCTTC.

The V and J genes are TRBV7-2 and TRBJ2-4; D is possibly TRBD1 (5 bases). Germline CDR1 and CDR2: SGHTA and FQGNSA. The CDR3 spans 17 residues. Trimming stripped 5 bases from V and 0 bases from J, with 17 bases between. This chain's CDR3 is CASSRVGQGSAKNIQYF. Here the CDR3 DNA reads TGTGCCAGCAGCCGGGTGGGTCAGGGCTCAGCCAAAAACATTCAGTACTTC. The full variable domain, rest sourced from reference TRBV7-2 and TRBJ2-4, is GAGVSQSPSNKVTEKGKDVELRCDPISGHTALYWYRQSLGQGLEFLIYFQGNSAPDKSGLPSDRFSAERTGGSVSTLTIQRTQQEDSAVYLCASSRVGQGSAKNIQYFGAGTRLSVL.

This rearrangement joins TRBV29-1 to TRBJ2-1; D not resolved. The end of the DNA aligns better with TRBJ2-7, so the J call may be wrong. The CDR3 has 15 amino acids. Germline CDR1 is SQVTM and CDR2 is ANQGSEA. The CDR3 loop is CSVEADGRMNYEQYF. The CDR3 DNA reads TGCAGCGTTGAAGCCGACGGACGGATGAACTACGAGCAGTACTTC.

This clonotype was counted a few times. One end of the junction is discordant with germline, which a read error may explain. The chain joins TRBV5-4 to TRBJ2-3, with D perhaps matching TRBD1 or TRBD2 (5 bases each). This CDR3 comprises 15 residues. Germline CDR1 and CDR2: SGHNT and YYREEE (reference sequence). CDR3 coding DNA: TGTGTCAGCAGCTTGGATCGGGGCGTAACAGATACGCAGTATTTT. This sequence encodes CVSSLDRGVTDTQYF.

This clonotype has more than one count but fewer than ten. The chain recombines TRBV7-9 with TRBJ1-1, with D unresolved. V lost 8 bases and J 3 bases, leaving 13 bases between the germline ends. This CDR3 is built from 13 residues. CDR1 is SEHNR and CDR2 is FQNEAQ in the germline V gene (reference sequence). Here the CDR3 DNA reads TGTGCCAGCGGTACCAGCGGGGACACTGAAGCTTTCTTT. This translates into CASGTSGDTEAFF. Complete variable domain (other parts from reference TRBV7-9 and TRBJ1-1): DTGVSQNPRHKITKRGQNVTFRCDPISEHNRLYWYRQTLGQGPEFLTYFQNEAQLEKSRLLSDRFSAERPKGSFSTLEIQRTEQGDSAMYLCASGTSGDTEAFFGQGTRLTVV.

The rearrangement uses TRBV7-3 and TRBJ1-2; no definite D call. From germline, CDR1 is SGHTA and CDR2 FQGTGA. Trimming cost V 0 bases and J 1 base, with 9 bases left between them. The CDR3 consists of 15 residues. The CDR3 loop is CASSLTSRSNYGYTF. The CDR3 nucleotides read TGTGCCAGCAGCTTAACGTCGCGGAGTAACTATGGCTACACCTTC.

Points on this clonotype: At one boundary the junction diverges from the germline segment, which might be a read error. The chain uses TRBV3-1 and TRBJ2-2, with 7 bases identical to TRBD1. Germline CDR1 and CDR2: LGHDT and YNNKEL (reference sequence). This CDR3 contains 22 residues. The DNA of the CDR3 is TGTGCCAGCAGCCCGGGGACAGTTCTCGGTTTTGCCCGAAGTTCTATCACCGGGGAGCTGCTTTTT. The encoded protein is CASSPGTVLGFARSSITGELLF.

This chain uses TRBV2 with TRBJ2-5, with TRBD2 matching 13 bases. Judging by the DNA end, TRBJ2-1 fits better; the J call may be wrong. The CDR3 is 15 residues long. Per the germline V gene, CDR1 is SNHLY and CDR2 is FYNNEI. CDR3 nucleotide sequence: TGTGCCAGCAGCAAAAGTAGACTAGCGGGGGGTATGCAGTTCTTC. Translating it yields CASSKSRLAGGMQFF.

V gene TRBV15 combines with J gene TRBJ2-3; 9 bases map to TRBD2. The CDR3 is 16 residues long. V shed 1 base and J 4 bases; nucleotides not matched to a gene: 6. Germline V gene sequence: CDR1 LNHNV, CDR2 YYDKDF (reference sequence). The CDR3 sequence: CATSRGQAGGPDTQYF. CDR3 nucleotides: TGTGCCACCAGCAGAGGGCAAGCGGGAGGACCAGATACGCAGTATTTT.

The CDR3 loop reads CASSSWTGGSYEQYF. CDR3 DNA: TGTGCCAGCAGCTCCTGGACAGGAGGATCCTACGAGCAGTACTTC. This chain connects TRBV7-2 to TRBJ2-7; 7 bases agree with TRBD1. The CDR3 has 15 amino acids. Unmatched junction bases numbered 7, after V lost 4 bases and J lost 1 base. Germline CDR1 reads SGHTA; CDR2 reads FQGNSA.

This clonotype has more than one count but fewer than ten. This sequence joins TRBV20-1 and TRBJ2-4; 8 bases are a match to TRBD2. V gave up 4 bases and J gave up 7 bases; unmatched junction bases: 9. The V gene's germline CDR1 is DFQATT and CDR2 SNEGSKA (reference sequence). This CDR3 is 14 amino acids long. The CDR3 region is CSATTGGRENIQYF. DNA of the CDR3: TGCAGTGCTACGACGGGGGGGCGGGAGAACATTCAGTACTTC.

The chain employs TRBV29-1 and TRBJ2-2, with 10 nucleotides matching TRBD1. Germline CDR1 SQVTM, CDR2 ANQGSEA. Trimming cost V 2 bases and J 5 bases; bases outside gene matches: 8. This CDR3 is built from 16 residues. CDR3 nucleotide sequence: TGCAGCGTTGAACTCTGGGACAGGGGAAGAACCGGGGAGCTGTTTTTT. Amino acids: CSVELWDRGRTGELFF.

This clonotype occurred a few times. V gene TRBV4-2 combines with J gene TRBJ2-5; tentatively, D is TRBD2 (5 bases). The CDR3 is made up of 16 amino acids. Germline V gene sequence: CDR1 LGHNA, CDR2 YNFKEQ. V was cut by 3 bases and J by 5 bases, with 19 bases left in between. The CDR3: CASSQATTRSGETQYF. DNA of the CDR3: TGTGCCAGCAGCCAGGCTACTACTAGATCCGGGGAGACCCAGTACTTC.

This clonotype was recorded many times. CDR3 nucleotide sequence: TGTGCCACCAGTGACCAAGCGGTTAGCGGGGGGCTGACAGATACGCAGTATTTT. This translates into CATSDQAVSGGLTDTQYF. This chain joins TRBV24-1 and TRBJ2-3; 10 nucleotides line up with TRBD2. In germline, CDR1 is KGHDR, CDR2 SFDVKD. V lost 4 bases to trimming and J lost 3 bases; unmatched junction nucleotides: 12. The CDR3 has 18 residues.